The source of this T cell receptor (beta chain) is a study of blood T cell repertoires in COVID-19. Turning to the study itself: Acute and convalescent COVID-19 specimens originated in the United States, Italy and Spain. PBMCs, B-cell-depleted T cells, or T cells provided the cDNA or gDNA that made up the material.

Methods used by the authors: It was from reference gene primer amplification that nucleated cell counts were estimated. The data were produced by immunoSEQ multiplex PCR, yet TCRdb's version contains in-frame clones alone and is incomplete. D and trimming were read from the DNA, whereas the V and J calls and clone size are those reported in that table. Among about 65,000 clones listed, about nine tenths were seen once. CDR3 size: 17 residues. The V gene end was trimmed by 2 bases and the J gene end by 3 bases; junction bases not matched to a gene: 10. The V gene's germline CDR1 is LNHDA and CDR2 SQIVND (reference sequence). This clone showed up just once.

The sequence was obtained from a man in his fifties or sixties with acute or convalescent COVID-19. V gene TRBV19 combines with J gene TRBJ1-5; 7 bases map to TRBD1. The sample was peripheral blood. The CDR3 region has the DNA TGTGCCAGTAGTATAAGGACAGGACTAGCAATCAATCAGCCCCAGCATTTT. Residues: CASSIRTGLAINQPQHF.